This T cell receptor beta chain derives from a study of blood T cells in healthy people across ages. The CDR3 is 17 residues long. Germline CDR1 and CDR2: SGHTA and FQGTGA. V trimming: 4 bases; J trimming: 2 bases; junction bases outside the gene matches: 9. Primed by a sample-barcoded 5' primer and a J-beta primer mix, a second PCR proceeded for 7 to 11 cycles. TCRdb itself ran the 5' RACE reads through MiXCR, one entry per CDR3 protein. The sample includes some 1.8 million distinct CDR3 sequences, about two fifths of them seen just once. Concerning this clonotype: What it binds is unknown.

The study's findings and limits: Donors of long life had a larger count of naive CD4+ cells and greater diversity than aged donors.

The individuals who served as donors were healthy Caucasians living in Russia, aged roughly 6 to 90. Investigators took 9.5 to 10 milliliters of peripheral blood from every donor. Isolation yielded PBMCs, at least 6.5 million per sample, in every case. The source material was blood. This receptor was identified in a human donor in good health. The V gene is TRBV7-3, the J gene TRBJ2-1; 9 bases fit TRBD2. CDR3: CASSSGSGGPPYNEQFF. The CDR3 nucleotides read TGTGCCAGCAGCTCCGGAAGCGGGGGGCCCCCCTACAATGAGCAGTTCTTC.